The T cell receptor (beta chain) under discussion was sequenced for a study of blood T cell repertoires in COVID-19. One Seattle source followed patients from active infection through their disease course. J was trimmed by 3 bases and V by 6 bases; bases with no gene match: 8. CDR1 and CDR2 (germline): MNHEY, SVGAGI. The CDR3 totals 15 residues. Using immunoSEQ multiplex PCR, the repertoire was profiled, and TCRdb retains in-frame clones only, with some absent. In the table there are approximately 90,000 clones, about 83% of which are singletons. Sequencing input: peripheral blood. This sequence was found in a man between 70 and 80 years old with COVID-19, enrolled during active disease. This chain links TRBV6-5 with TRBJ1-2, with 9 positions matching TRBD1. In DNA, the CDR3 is TGTGCCAGCAGGCGGACAGGGGTTGGGGACTATGGCTACACCTTC. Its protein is CASRRTGVGDYGYTF.